This T cell receptor beta chain was found in a study of T cell repertoires in cytomegalovirus infection (dated by TCRdb to between 2018 and 2020). In terms of the full investigation: Because public TCR beta signatures pointed to carriage of CMV infection together with the matching HLA type, the HLA type of each donor mattered for the analysis.

Sequenced using an Illumina HiSeq 1500. The public sequencing data were trimmed at Q25 with fastp and processed into clonotypes with MiXCR by TCRdb, which kept only in-frame beta chains. When rows share a CDR3 protein, they turn into one entry using the most common DNA and genes. The sample table holds 250,000 to 300,000 distinct CDR3 sequences, of which roughly an eighth were seen once. The top ten constitute 8.8% of the sample. Overall results and qualifications from the work: In both this cohort and an independent roughly 350-donor cohort, the cumulative frequency of public TCR beta family members distinguished carriers of CMV infection plus the relevant HLA type. In the ex vivo response, HLA-C-restricted CMV-specific TCR beta clonotypes were dominant, and in two of eight donors the single most frequent clonotype came from this HLA-C-restricted group.

Many counts were recorded for this clonotype. Its antigen remains undetermined. Base qualities are not at hand, and no much larger clone is one base apart. A distance of 14 bases separates the germline ends of V and J, which lose 4 bases and 5 bases respectively. The germline V gene provides CDR1 SGHAT and CDR2 FQNNGV. Spanning cysteine to phenylalanine, the CDR3 consists of 14 amino acids. Left in the record is the CDR3 DNA by itself, 42 bases read in frame from the first base. The V gene is TRBV11-2 and the J gene is TRBJ1-1; no D gene is confidently identified. Sequencing was carried out using PBMCs. The receptor's source is a human donor in good health (CMV status not recorded). Some clones in this sample may be carry-over from other donors' samples. The CDR3 region has the sequence CASSSTAAGTEAFF. The DNA sequence reads TGTGCCAGCAGCTCGACGGCCGCGGGGACTGAAGCTTTCTTT. Supplemented by the reference TRBV11-2 and TRBJ1-1 proteins around the CDR3, the complete variable domain is EAGVAQSPRYKIIEKRQSVAFWCNPISGHATLYWYQQILGQGPKLLIQFQNNGVVDDSQLPKDRFSAERLKGVDSTLKIQPAKLEDSAVYLCASSSTAAGTEAFFGQGTRLTVV.